This TCR beta chain is from a study of early T cells in non-severe SARS-CoV-2 infection. In the study overall: Sequencing targeted bulk RNA from unsorted whole blood, leaving chains unpaired. Whole-study results and caveats: VDJdb matches were skewed toward anti-spike CD8 T cell responses.

This clonotype appeared once. Its antigen remains unidentified. The V and J ends lost 0 bases and 8 bases respectively, with 8 bases between them. The CDR3 covers 13 residues. Germline assignment: CDR1 SGHAT and CDR2 FQNNGV. The TCR library protocol was used to attach unique molecular identifiers. These identifiers were attached to individual cDNA molecules. TCRdb reanalysed the 5' RACE reads using MiXCR and keeps one entry per CDR3 protein. The table has over 50,000 distinct CDR3 sequences, 14% to 15% seen once. The chain recombines TRBV11-2 with TRBJ2-1; no clear D gene. The sequencing here drew on whole blood, taken at baseline. This clonotype was obtained from an adult who was a healthcare worker with PCR-confirmed SARS-CoV-2 infection or an uninfected control (not recorded which). CDR3 bases: TGTGCCAGCAGCTTAGACCCTAAGCATGAGCAGTTCTTC. This codes for CASSLDPKHEQFF.